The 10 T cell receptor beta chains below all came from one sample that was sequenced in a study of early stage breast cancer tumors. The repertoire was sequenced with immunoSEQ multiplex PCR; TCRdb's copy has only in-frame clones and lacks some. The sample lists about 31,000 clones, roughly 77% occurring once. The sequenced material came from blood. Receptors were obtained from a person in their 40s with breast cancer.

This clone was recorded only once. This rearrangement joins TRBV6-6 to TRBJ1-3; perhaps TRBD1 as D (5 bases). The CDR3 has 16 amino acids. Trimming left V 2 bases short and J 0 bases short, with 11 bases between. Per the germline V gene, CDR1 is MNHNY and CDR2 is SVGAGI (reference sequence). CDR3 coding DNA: TGTGCCAGCAGTTACACCGGGGCAGTCTCTGGAAACACCATATATTTT. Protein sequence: CASSYTGAVSGNTIYF.

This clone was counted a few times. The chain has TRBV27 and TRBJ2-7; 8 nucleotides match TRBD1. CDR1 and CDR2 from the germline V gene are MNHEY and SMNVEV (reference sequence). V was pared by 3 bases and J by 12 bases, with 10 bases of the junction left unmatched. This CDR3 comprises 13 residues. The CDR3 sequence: CASSFGSGDRWYF. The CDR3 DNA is TGTGCCAGCAGTTTCGGGTCGGGGGACAGGTGGTACTTC.

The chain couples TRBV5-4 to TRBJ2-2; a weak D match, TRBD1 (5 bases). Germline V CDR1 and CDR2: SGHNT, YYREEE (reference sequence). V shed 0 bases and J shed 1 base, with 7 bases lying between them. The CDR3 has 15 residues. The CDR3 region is CASSLGGLNTGELFF. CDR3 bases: TGTGCCAGCAGCTTGGGGGGCTTGAACACCGGGGAGCTGTTTTTT.

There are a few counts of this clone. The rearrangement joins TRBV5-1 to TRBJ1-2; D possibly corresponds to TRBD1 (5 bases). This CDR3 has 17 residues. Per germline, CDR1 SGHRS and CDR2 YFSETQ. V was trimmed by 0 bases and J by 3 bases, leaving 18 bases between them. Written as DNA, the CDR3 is TGCGCCAGCAGCTTGGAGGGGTCAGTTGAGATTGACTATGGCTACACCTTC. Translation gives CASSLEGSVEIDYGYTF.

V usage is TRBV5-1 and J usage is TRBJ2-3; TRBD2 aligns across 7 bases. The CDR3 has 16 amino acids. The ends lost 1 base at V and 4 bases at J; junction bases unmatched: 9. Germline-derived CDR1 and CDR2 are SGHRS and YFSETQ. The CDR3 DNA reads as TGCGCCAGCAGCTTGAAGGTGGGACTATGGGCAGATACGCAGTATTTT. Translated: CASSLKVGLWADTQYF.

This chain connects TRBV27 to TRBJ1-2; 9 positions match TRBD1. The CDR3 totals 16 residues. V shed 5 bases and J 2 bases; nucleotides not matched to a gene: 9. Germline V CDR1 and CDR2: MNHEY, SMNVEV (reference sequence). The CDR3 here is CASSPNSGQGNYGYTF. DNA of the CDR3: TGTGCCAGCAGTCCCAACTCGGGACAGGGCAACTATGGCTACACCTTC.

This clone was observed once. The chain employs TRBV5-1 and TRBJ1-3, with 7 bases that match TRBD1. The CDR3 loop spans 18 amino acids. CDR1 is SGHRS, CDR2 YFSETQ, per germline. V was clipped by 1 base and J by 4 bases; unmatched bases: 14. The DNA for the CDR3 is TGCGCCAGCAGCTTGCGTCCCTCGGGACAGAACATCGGAAACACCATATATTTT. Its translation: CASSLRPSGQNIGNTIYF.

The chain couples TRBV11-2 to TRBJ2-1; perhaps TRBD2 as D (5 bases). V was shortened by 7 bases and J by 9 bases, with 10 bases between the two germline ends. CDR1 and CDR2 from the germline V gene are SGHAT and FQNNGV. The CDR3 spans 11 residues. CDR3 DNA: TGTGCCAGCACCCCCGGGGTTGAGCAGTTCTTC. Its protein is CASTPGVEQFF.

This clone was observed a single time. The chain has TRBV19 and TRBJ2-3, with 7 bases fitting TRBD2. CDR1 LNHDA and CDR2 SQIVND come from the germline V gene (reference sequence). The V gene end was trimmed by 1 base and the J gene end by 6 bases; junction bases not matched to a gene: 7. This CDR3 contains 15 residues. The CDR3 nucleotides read TGTGCCAGTAGTATAGTATCGGGGGAGGGTGATACGCAGTATTTT. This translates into CASSIVSGEGDTQYF.

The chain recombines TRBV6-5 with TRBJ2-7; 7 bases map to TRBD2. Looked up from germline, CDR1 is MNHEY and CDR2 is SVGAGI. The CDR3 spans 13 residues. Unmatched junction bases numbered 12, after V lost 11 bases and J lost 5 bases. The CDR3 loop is CAPRRESYHEQYF. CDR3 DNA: TGTGCCCCTCGGCGGGAGTCCTACCACGAGCAGTACTTC.